The 7 T cell receptor beta chains listed next were all sequenced from one sample in a study of radiotherapy plus CTLA-4 blockade in lung cancer. The repertoire was sequenced with immunoSEQ multiplex PCR; TCRdb's copy has only in-frame clones and lacks some. Of around 80,000 clones detected, 84% appear once; the ten largest clones hold about 0.79%. The sample was peripheral blood, taken from a patient treated with radiotherapy plus ipilimumab. These receptors originate from a human donor with non-small cell lung cancer who had stable disease on radiotherapy plus ipilimumab.

J is TRBJ2-2 and V is TRBV9; tentative D call: TRBD2 (6 bases). This CDR3 region has 16 residues. With 4 bases removed from V and 4 bases from J, the gap between germline ends came to 17 bases. Germline CDR1 reads SGDLS; CDR2 reads YYNGEE. The CDR3 sequence is CASSSKGQGGTGELFF. CDR3 DNA: TGTGCCAGCAGCTCGAAGGGGCAGGGAGGCACCGGGGAGCTGTTTTTT.

The genes are TRBV7-2 and TRBJ2-2; no clear D gene. This CDR3 comprises 12 residues. CDR1 and CDR2 (germline): SGHTA, FQGNSA. V was clipped by 5 bases and J by 2 bases, with 3 bases between them. Here the CDR3 DNA reads TGTGCCAGCAGCGCCAACACCGGGGAGCTGTTTTTT. Protein: CASSANTGELFF.

CDR3 sequence: CASSSTGLNTEAFF. DNA for the CDR3: TGTGCCAGCTCATCGACAGGCCTCAACACTGAAGCTTTCTTT. The V call is TRBV18, the J call TRBJ1-1; the D gene is possibly TRBD1 (6 bases). This CDR3 spans 14 amino acids. Germline V gene sequence: CDR1 KGHSH, CDR2 LQKENI. V gave up 5 bases and J gave up 2 bases, with 12 bases separating them.

The chain links TRBV27 to TRBJ2-1, with D uncertain. V was pared by 8 bases and J by 5 bases, with 16 bases between. Germline values: CDR1 MNHEY, CDR2 SMNVEV (reference sequence). CDR3 length: 14 amino acids. In DNA, the CDR3 is TGTGCCAGCGCGCAGGCCCGACGGAACAATGAGCAGTTCTTC. As protein: CASAQARRNNEQFF.

The chain uses TRBV5-6 and TRBJ2-3; D unclear. The V gene's germline CDR1 is SGHDT and CDR2 YYEEEE. The CDR3 has 14 amino acids. V was cut by 1 base and J by 1 base, with 7 bases left in between. CDR3 amino acids: CASSLLFRTDTQYF. The CDR3 DNA is TGTGCCAGCAGCTTGTTATTTCGCACAGATACGCAGTATTTT.

This chain links TRBV7-2 with TRBJ2-4; D unclear. V was shortened by 1 base and J by 2 bases, with 18 bases between the two germline ends. Germline values: CDR1 SGHTA, CDR2 FQGNSA. The CDR3 spans 18 residues. CDR3 protein: CASSLGPKRSSSKNIQYF. The CDR3, as DNA: TGTGCCAGCAGCTTAGGGCCTAAGAGATCGTCATCCAAAAACATTCAGTACTTC. The full variable domain, with the rest looked up from reference TRBV7-2 and TRBJ2-4, is GAGVSQSPSNKVTEKGKDVELRCDPISGHTALYWYRQSLGQGLEFLIYFQGNSAPDKSGLPSDRFSAERTGGSVSTLTIQRTQQEDSAVYLCASSLGPKRSSSKNIQYFGAGTRLSVL.

The chain joins TRBV19 to TRBJ2-5, with 8 bases fitting TRBD1. Germline CDR1 and CDR2: LNHDA and SQIVND (reference sequence). V shed 2 bases and J 0 bases; nucleotides not matched to a gene: 2. CDR3 length equals 15 residues. The CDR3 region has the DNA TGTGCCAGTAGTATAACAGGGGGGTACCAAGAGACCCAGTACTTC. Its protein is CASSITGGYQETQYF.